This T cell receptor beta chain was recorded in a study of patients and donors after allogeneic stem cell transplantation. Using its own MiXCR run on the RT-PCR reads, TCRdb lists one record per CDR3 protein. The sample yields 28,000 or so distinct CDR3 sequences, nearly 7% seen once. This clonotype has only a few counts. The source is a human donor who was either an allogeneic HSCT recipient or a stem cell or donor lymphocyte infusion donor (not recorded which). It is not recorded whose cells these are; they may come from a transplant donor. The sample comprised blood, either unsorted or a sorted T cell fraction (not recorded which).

The CDR3 DNA follows: TGTGCCAGCAGCGATAAGAGGACTAGCGGGTGGGATGAGCAGTTCTTC. Its translation: CASSDKRTSGWDEQFF. The chain couples TRBV6-1 to TRBJ2-1; 11 positions agree with TRBD2. The CDR3 spans 16 residues. The germline V gene encodes CDR1 MNHNS and CDR2 SASEGT. The junction had 12 bases not matched to a gene; V was cut back by 6 bases and J by 8 bases.